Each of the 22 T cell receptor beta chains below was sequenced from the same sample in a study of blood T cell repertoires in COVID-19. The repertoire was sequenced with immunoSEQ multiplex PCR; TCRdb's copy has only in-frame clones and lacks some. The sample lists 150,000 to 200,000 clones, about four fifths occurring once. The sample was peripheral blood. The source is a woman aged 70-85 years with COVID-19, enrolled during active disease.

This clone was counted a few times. As DNA, the CDR3 is TGTGCCAGTAGTATAGGGGCGGGAGGTCAAAACACCGGGGAGCTGTTTTTT. Translating gives CASSIGAGGQNTGELFF. The chain is built from TRBV19 and TRBJ2-2; 8 nucleotides match TRBD2. Germline loops: CDR1 LNHDA, CDR2 SQIVND (reference sequence). The ends lost 1 base at V and 2 bases at J; junction bases unmatched: 6. CDR3 size: 17 residues.

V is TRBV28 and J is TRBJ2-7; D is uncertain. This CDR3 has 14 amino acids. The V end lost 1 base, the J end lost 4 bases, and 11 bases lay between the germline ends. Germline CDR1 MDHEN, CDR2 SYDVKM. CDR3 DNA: TGTGCCAGCAGTTTATCTGGGCTTCAGTACGAGCAGTACTTC. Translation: CASSLSGLQYEQYF.

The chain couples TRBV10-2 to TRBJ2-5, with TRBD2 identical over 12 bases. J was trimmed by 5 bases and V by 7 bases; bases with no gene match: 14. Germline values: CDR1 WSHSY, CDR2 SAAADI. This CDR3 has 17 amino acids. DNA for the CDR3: TGCGCCAGCAAAAGGGGACTAGCGGGCCACTTGACGGAGACCCAGTACTTC. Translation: CASKRGLAGHLTETQYF.

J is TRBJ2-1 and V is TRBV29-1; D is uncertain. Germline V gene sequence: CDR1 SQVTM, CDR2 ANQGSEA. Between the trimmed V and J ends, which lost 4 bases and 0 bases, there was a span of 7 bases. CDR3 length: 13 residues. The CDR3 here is CSVALYSYNEQFF. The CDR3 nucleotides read TGCAGCGTTGCACTTTACTCCTACAATGAGCAGTTCTTC.

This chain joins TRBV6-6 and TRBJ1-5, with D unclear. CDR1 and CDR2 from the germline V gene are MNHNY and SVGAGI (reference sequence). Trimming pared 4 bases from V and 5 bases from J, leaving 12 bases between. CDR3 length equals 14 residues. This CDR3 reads CASSSREVDQPQHF. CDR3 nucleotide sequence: TGTGCCAGCAGTTCGCGGGAGGTAGATCAGCCCCAGCATTTT.

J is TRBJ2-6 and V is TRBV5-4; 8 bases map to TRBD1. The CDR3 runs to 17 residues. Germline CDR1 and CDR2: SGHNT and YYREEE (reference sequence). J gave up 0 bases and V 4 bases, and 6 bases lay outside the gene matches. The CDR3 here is CASSPRGLSSGANVLTF. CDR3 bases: TGTGCCAGCAGCCCCAGGGGGCTTAGCTCTGGGGCCAACGTCCTGACTTTC.

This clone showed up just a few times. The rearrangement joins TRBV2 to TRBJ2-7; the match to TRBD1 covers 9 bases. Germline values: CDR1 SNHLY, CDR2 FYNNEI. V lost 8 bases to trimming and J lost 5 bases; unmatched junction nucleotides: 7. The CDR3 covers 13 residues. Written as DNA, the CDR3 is TGTGCCAGCGCACCGGGACAGGGAGACGAGCAGTACTTC. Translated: CASAPGQGDEQYF. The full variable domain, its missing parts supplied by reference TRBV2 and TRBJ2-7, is EPEVTQTPSHQVTQMGQEVILRCVPISNHLYFYWYRQILGQKVEFLVSFYNNEISEKSEIFDDQFSVERPDGSNFTLKIRSTKLEDSAMYFCASAPGQGDEQYFGPGTRLTVT.

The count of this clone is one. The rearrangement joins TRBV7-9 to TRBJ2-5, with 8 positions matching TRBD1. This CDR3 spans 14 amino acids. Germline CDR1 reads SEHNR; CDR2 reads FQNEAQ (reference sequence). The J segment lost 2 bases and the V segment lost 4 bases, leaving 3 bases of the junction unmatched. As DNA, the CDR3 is TGTGCCAGCAGCTCATGGACAGGGCAAGAGACCCAGTACTTC. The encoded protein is CASSSWTGQETQYF.

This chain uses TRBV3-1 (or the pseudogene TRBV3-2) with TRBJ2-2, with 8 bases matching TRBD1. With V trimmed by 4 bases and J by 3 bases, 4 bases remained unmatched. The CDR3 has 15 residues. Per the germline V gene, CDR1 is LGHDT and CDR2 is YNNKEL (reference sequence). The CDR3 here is CASSLRTGHTGELFF. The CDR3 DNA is TGTGCCAGCAGCCTCAGGACAGGGCACACCGGGGAGCTGTTTTTT.

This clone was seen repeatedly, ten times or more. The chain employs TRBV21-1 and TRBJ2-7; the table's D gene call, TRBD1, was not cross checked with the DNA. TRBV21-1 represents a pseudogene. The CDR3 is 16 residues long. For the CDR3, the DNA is TGTGCCAGCAGCAAAGTCGGCGACACCCGAACTTACGAGCAGTACTTC. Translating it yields CASSKVGDTRTYEQYF.

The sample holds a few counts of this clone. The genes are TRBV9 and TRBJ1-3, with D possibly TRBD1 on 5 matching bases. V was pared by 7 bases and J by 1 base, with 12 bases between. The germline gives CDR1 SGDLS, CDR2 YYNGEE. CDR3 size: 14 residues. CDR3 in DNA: TGTGCCAGCCGTGGGGCGTCGTCTGGAAACACCATATATTTT. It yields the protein CASRGASSGNTIYF.

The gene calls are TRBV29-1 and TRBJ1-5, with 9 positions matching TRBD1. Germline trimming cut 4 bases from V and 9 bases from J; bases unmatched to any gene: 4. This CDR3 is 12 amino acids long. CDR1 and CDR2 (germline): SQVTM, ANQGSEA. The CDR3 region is CSVGQGDGPQHF. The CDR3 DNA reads TGCAGCGTTGGACAGGGGGATGGGCCCCAGCATTTT.

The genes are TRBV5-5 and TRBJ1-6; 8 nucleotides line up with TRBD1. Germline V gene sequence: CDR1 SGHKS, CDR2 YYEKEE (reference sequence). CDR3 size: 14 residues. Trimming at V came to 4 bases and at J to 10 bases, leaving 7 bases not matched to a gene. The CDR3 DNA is TGTGCCAGCAGCGCTGGACAGGGCGGATCACCCCTCCACTTT. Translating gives CASSAGQGGSPLHF.

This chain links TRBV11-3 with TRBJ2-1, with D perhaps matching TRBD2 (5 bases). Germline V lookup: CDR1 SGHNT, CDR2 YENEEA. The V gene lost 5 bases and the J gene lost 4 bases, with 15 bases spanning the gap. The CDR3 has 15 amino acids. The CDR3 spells CASSQRRVPYNEQFF. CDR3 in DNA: TGTGCCAGCAGCCAACGGCGGGTTCCGTACAATGAGCAGTTCTTC.

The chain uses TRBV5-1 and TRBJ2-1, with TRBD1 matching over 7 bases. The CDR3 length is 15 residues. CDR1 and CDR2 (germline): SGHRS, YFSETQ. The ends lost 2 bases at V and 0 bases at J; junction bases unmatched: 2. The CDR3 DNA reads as TGCGCCAGCAGCTTCCGGGACAGCTCCTACAATGAGCAGTTCTTC. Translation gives CASSFRDSSYNEQFF.

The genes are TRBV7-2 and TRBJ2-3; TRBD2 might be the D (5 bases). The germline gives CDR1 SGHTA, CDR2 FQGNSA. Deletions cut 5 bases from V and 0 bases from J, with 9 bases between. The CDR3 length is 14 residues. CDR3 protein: CASSPTSSTDTQYF. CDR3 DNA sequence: TGTGCCAGCAGCCCCACTAGTAGCACAGATACGCAGTATTTT.

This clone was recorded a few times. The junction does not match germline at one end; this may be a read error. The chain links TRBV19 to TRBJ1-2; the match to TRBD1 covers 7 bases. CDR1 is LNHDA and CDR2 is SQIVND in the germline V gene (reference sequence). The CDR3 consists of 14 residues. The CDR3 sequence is CASQRVGDSHLLSF. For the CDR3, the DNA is TGTGCCAGCCAAAGGGTGGGGGACAGTCATCTTCTCTCCTTC.

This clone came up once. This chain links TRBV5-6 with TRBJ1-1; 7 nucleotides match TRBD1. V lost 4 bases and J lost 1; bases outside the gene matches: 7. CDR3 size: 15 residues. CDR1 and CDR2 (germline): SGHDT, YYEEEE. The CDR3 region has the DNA TGTGCCAGCAGCATATACGACAGGGAGAACACTGAAGCTTTCTTT. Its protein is CASSIYDRENTEAFF.

In DNA, the CDR3 is TGTGCCAGCAGCTCAGTGACAGGGGGACTTATAACTAACTATGGCTACACCTTC. Protein: CASSSVTGGLITNYGYTF. The chain combines TRBV28 with TRBJ1-2; 9 bases align to TRBD1. The CDR3 is 18 residues long. Germline V CDR1 and CDR2: MDHEN, SYDVKM. Germline trimming cut 6 bases from V and 0 bases from J; bases unmatched to any gene: 14.

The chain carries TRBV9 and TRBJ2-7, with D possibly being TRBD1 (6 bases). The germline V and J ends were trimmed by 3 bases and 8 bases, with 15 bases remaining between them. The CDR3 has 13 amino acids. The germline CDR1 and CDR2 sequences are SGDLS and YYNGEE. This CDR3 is CASSGYRERKQYF. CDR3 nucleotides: TGTGCCAGCAGCGGTTACAGGGAAAGGAAGCAGTACTTC. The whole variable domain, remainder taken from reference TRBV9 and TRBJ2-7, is DSGVTQTPKHLITATGQRVTLRCSPRSGDLSVYWYQQSLDQGLQFLIQYYNGEERAKGNILERFSAQQFPDLHSELNLSSLELGDSALYFCASSGYRERKQYFGPGTRLTVT.

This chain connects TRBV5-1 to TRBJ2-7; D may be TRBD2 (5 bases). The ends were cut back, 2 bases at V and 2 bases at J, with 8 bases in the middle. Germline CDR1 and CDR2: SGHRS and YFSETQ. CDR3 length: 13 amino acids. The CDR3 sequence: CASSFSGAYEQYF. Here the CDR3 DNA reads TGCGCCAGCAGCTTCTCCGGGGCCTACGAGCAGTACTTC.

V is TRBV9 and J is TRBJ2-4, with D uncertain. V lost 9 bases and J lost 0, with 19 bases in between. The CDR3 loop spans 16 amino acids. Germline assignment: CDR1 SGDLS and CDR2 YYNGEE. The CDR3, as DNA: TGTGCCAACCCGATACCAGTTCCCCTAGCCAAAAACATTCAGTACTTC. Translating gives CANPIPVPLAKNIQYF.